This TCR beta chain was retrieved from a study of sequential checkpoint blockade in melanoma. As for the study in general: Arm A got nivolumab then ipilimumab; arm B the reverse, 1:1. After both sequences, patients received maintenance nivolumab.

Libraries were prepared by immunoSEQ multiplex PCR; TCRdb keeps only in-frame clonotypes and omits some of them. This sample has fewer than 15,000 clones, with less than 70% found just once. Indicated treatment: randomized to nivolumab then ipilimumab (arm A) or the reverse (arm B). From thawed PBMCs, live CD3+CD8+ cells negative for CD19 and CD56 were sorted. CDR1 and CDR2 from the germline V gene are SGHTA and FQGNSA. V lost 2 bases to trimming and J lost 1 base, with 8 bases between them. This CDR3 region has 14 residues. The source is a human donor with melanoma. Sample: CD8+ T cells sorted from blood (inferred from file names), taken from a patient given nivolumab and ipilimumab in sequence. The chain joins TRBV7-2 to TRBJ1-1, with D tentatively TRBD1 (5 bases). The DNA of the CDR3 is TGTGCCAGCAGCTTACTCAGGGCGAACACTGAAGCTTTCTTT. Translated: CASSLLRANTEAFF.